The text below deals with one T cell receptor (beta chain). Trimming took off 3 bases at V and 6 bases at J, with 11 bases between the two ends. From germline, CDR1 is MRHNA and CDR2 SNTAGT. This CDR3 has 13 amino acids. Across about two dozen US areas, participants ranged in age from about 18 to 100 years. Cohorts were assigned according to the clinical history that participants reported. Assay: immunoSEQ multiplex PCR; the TCRdb copy retains only in-frame clones and omits some. The table lists a few hundred thousand clones, 85% to 90% of them singletons. The sample belongs to a study of blood T cell repertoires in COVID-19. Study in general: The analysed material was cDNA or gDNA that came from T cells, B-cell-depleted T cells, or PBMCs.

The sequenced material came from PBMCs or T cells enriched from blood (not recorded which). This clonotype was obtained from a young woman with acute COVID-19. V gene TRBV6-4 combines with J gene TRBJ1-1, with D uncertain. CDR3 coding DNA: TGTGCCAGCAGTGAGGGTGATGGAGCTGAAGCTTTCTTT. Encoded protein: CASSEGDGAEAFF.